Presented here are 7 T cell receptor beta chains from one specimen sequenced in a study of T cell responses to AZD1222 COVID-19 vaccine. Only in-frame clones appear in the TCRdb table, and some are missing; sequencing was by immunoSEQ multiplex PCR. The table records tens of thousands of clones, over 85% of them present only once. The source material was peripheral blood, sampled 28 days after the second AZD1222 dose. These receptor sequences come from an adult who received the AZD1222 COVID-19 vaccine.

The chain carries TRBV3-1 (or the pseudogene TRBV3-2) and TRBJ2-7; D is unclear. The germline CDR1 and CDR2 sequences are LGHDT and YNNKEL (reference sequence). The CDR3 is 15 amino acids. V was cut by 1 base and J by 2 bases, with 12 bases left in between. The CDR3: CASSQGVSDTYEQYF. The CDR3, as DNA: TGTGCCAGCAGCCAAGGGGTCAGCGATACCTACGAGCAGTACTTC.

This sequence joins TRBV5-5 and TRBJ2-2; D is uncertain. The CDR3 spans 12 residues. V lost 3 bases to trimming and J lost 7 bases, with 7 bases between them. The germline V gene has CDR1 SGHKS and CDR2 YYEKEE (reference sequence). The CDR3 coding sequence is TGTGCCAGCAGCTGGTTAGACGGGGAGCTGTTTTTT. Amino acids: CASSWLDGELFF.

The chain employs TRBV6-2 or TRBV6-3 and TRBJ2-1; tentatively, D is TRBD1 or TRBD2 (6 bases each). Germline values: CDR1 MNHEY, CDR2 SVGEGT. V lost 6 bases to trimming and J lost 0 bases, with 15 bases between them. The CDR3 consists of 16 residues. The CDR3: CASSRGLVSSYNEQFF. CDR3 DNA: TGTGCCAGCAGCAGGGGACTGGTGAGCTCCTACAATGAGCAGTTCTTC.

This chain joins TRBV4-1 and TRBJ1-2; 7 nucleotides line up with TRBD1. CDR1 and CDR2 (germline): MGHRA, YSYEKL. The CDR3 is 13 residues long. The V segment lost 6 bases and the J segment 2 bases; nucleotides outside the gene matches: 3. CDR3 loop: CASRTGKNYGYTF. The CDR3 nucleotides read TGCGCCAGCAGGACAGGGAAAAACTATGGCTACACCTTC.

CDR3: CASRYGPSGSSYEQYF. The CDR3 DNA follows: TGTGCCAGCAGATATGGTCCTAGCGGGAGCTCCTACGAGCAGTACTTC. This chain connects TRBV11-2 to TRBJ2-7; TRBD2 matches at 10 bases. This CDR3 has 16 residues. V trimming: 6 bases; J trimming: 0 bases; junction bases outside the gene matches: 8. Germline V gene data show CDR1 as SGHAT and CDR2 as FQNNGV.

The chain recombines TRBV9 with TRBJ1-2; 8 nucleotides agree with TRBD1. The CDR3 spans 17 residues. Germline CDR1 is SGDLS and CDR2 is YYNGEE. V gave up 3 bases and J gave up 0 bases; unmatched junction bases: 10. CDR3 bases: TGTGCCAGCAGCGGAGGACAGGGTCGACACCCTAACTATGGCTACACCTTC. It specifies CASSGGQGRHPNYGYTF.

This chain links TRBV18 with TRBJ2-1, with unresolved D. This CDR3 is 13 amino acids long. Trimming left V 6 bases short and J 5 bases short, with 11 bases between. In germline, CDR1 is KGHSH, CDR2 LQKENI. CDR3 sequence reads: CASSHDQDNEQFF. CDR3 DNA sequence: TGTGCCAGCTCCCATGACCAGGACAATGAGCAGTTCTTC.